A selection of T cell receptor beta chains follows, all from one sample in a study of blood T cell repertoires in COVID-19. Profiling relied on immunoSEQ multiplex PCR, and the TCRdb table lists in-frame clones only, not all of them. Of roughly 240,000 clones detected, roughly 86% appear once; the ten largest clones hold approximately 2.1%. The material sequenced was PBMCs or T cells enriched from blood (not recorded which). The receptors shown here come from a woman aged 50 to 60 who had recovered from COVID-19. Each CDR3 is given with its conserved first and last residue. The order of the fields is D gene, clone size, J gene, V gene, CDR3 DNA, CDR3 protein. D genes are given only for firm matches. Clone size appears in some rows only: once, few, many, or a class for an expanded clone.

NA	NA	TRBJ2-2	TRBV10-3	TGTGCCATCAGTGAGCACGGAGCCACCGGGGAGCTGTTTTTT	CAISEHGATGELFF
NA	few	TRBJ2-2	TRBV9	TGTGCCAGCAACCAAGAACCGACAGCGACCTTAAACACCGGGGAGCTGTTTTTT	CASNQEPTATLNTGELFF
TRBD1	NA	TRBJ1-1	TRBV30	TGTGCCTGGAGTGTACGACAGGGGACTGAAGCTTTCTTT	CAWSVRQGTEAFF
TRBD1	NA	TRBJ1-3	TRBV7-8	TGTGCCAGCAGCCCCGGGAAGACAGGGGGATCCGCGGGAAACACCATATATTTT	CASSPGKTGGSAGNTIYF
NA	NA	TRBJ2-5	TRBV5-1	TGCGCCAGCAGCTTTGTGGGGGGGCTGAGTGAGACCCAGTACTTC	CASSFVGGLSETQYF
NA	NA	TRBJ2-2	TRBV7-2	TGTGCCAGCAGCTTACAGCGGGTGGCCACCGGGGAGCTGTTTTTT	CASSLQRVATGELFF
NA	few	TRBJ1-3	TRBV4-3	TGCGCCAGCAGCCAAGATTACCCAGGGTTGGGTGGAAACACCATATATTTT	CASSQDYPGLGGNTIYF
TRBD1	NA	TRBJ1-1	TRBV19	TGTGCCAGTAAGGGGACAGGACGGAACACTGAAGCTTTCTTT	CASKGTGRNTEAFF
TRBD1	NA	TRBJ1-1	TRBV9	TGTGCCAGCAGCGGGGCCGAACCCCCTGACAGGGCTACTGAAGCTTTCTTT	CASSGAEPPDRATEAFF
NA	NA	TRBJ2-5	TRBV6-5	TGTGCCAGCAGGAAAACAGGGTCGGGGGAGACCCAGTACTTC	CASRKTGSGETQYF
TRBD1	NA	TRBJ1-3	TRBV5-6	TGTGCCAGCAGCGCAATCGTTGGACAGGGGGCGAACTCTGGAAACACCATATATTTT	CASSAIVGQGANSGNTIYF
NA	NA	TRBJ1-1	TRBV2	TGTGCCAGCAGTGAAAGTGTCGGAGGGAACACTGAAGCTTTCTTT	CASSESVGGNTEAFF
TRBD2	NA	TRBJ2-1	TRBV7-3	TGTGCCAGCAGCCCACGAGCAGGGCGGGGGGGCCTTAGGGCTGAGCAGTTCTTC	CASSPRAGRGGLRAEQFF
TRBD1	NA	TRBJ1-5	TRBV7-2	TGTGCCAGCAGCTTCGTAGGGCCACAGGGGAATCAGCCCCAGCATTTT	CASSFVGPQGNQPQHF
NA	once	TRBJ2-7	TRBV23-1	TGCGCCAGCAGTCAAAGCAACGCGGAGAGGGGGCAGGGGGGATCCTACGAGCAGTACTTC	CASSQSNAERGQGGSYEQYF
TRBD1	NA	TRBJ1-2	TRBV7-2	TGTGCCAGCCCCAGGGTGATGCGGGACAGAACGGAATACACCTTC	CASPRVMRDRTEYTF
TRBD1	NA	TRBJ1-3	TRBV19	TGTGCCAGTAGTGGACAGGGGTGGAGGGTGGCTGGAAACACCATATATTTT	CASSGQGWRVAGNTIYF
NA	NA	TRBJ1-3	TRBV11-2	TGTGCCAGCAGCATTGACAGGAGCTCTGGAAACACCATATATTTT	CASSIDRSSGNTIYF
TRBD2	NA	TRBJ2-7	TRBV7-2	TGTGCCAGCAGCTTAGGGACTAGCGGGAGTCAGTACGAGCAGTACTTC	CASSLGTSGSQYEQYF
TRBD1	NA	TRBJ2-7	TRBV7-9	TGTGCCAGCAGCGCTCAGGGGGCGTGGGAGCAGTACTTC	CASSAQGAWEQYF
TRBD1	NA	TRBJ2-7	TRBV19	TGTGCCAGTAGTTTAAGGGGGCAGGACTACGAGCAGTACTTC	CASSLRGQDYEQYF
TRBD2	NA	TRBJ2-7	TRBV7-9	TGTGCCAGCAGCTCACCAGCGGGAGTTACCTACGAGCAGTACTTC	CASSSPAGVTYEQYF
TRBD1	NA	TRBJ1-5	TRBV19	TGTGCCAGTAGTACCGCACCTTATGCGGGGACAGGACAGCCCCAGCATTTT	CASSTAPYAGTGQPQHF
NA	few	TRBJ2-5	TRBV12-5	TGTGCTAGTGCCCTGACAGTCCAAGAGACCCAGTACTTC	CASALTVQETQYF
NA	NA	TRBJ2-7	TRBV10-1	TGCGCCAGTCGGGGTGAGTACTTC	CASRGEYF
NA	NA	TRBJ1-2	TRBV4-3	TGCGCCAGCAGCCAAGATTCCCCAGGGTGGAGCACCTATGGCTACACCTTC	CASSQDSPGWSTYGYTF
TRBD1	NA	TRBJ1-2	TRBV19	TGTGCCAGTAATAAACAGGGGAGGATTGGCTACACCTTC	CASNKQGRIGYTF
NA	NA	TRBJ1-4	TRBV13	TGTGCCAGCAGCTTAGGGCCCGCGACTAATGAAAAACTGTTTTTT	CASSLGPATNEKLFF
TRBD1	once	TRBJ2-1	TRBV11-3	TGTGCCAGCAGCCGGGACAGGTCCAATGAGCAGTTCTTC	CASSRDRSNEQFF
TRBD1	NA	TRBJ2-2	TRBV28	TGTGCCAGCAGTTTTTGGGGGACAGGAAGAACCGGGGAGCTGTTTTTT	CASSFWGTGRTGELFF
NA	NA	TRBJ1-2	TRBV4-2	TGTGCCAGCAGCCAAGGGGCTTCGGGAGGAGGAGGTTATGGCTATACCTTC	CASSQGASGGGGYGYTF
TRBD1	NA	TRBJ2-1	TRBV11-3	TGTGCCAGCAGCCCGGGACAGGGAACATACAATGAGCAGTTCTTC	CASSPGQGTYNEQFF
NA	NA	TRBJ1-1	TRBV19	TGTGCCAGTAGTATAGGGGGACTCAGGAACACTGAAGCTTTCTTT	CASSIGGLRNTEAFF
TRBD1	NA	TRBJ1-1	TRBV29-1	TGCAGCGTTGAAGGGACAGGGGCCTACACTGAAGCTTTCTTT	CSVEGTGAYTEAFF
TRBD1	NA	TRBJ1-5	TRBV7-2	TGTGCCAGCAGCTTAGGGGGCCCGGGACAGGGTCAGCCCCAGCATTTT	CASSLGGPGQGQPQHF
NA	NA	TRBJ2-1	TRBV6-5	TGTGCCAGCAGTTACTCGTACGGGACTTTTTACAATGAGCAGTTCTTC	CASSYSYGTFYNEQFF
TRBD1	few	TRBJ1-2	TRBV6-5	TGTGCCAGCAGCGACAGGGGAGTAAGGGGCTACACCTTC	CASSDRGVRGYTF
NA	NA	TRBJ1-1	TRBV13	TGTGCCAGCAGCACCCAGGTGAACACTGAAGCTTTCTTT	CASSTQVNTEAFF
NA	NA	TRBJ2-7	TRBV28	TGTGCCAGCAGAGTGGGGAGCGTGGAGGGCCGATACGAGCAGTACTTC	CASRVGSVEGRYEQYF
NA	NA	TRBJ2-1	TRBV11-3	TGTGCCAGCAGCTTAGGTAATTACAATGAGCAGTTCTTC	CASSLGNYNEQFF
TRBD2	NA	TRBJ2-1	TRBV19	TGTGCCAGTTCCGACAGACGAGCGGGAGGGCTGGAGCAGTTCTTC	CASSDRRAGGLEQFF
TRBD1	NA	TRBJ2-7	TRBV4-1	TGCGCCAGCAGCCTCAGCGCGGGACAGGGGAACGACGAGCAGTACTTC	CASSLSAGQGNDEQYF
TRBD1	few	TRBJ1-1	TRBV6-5	TGTGCCAGCAGCGCCGGGACAGGGTACAGTGAAGCTTTCTTT	CASSAGTGYSEAFF
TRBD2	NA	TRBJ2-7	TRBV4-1	TGCGCCAGCAGCCAGCCGACTAGCGGGAGGGGCGAGCAGTACTTC	CASSQPTSGRGEQYF
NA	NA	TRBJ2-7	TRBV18	TGTGCCAGCTCTCAGGGCCCCTATACGAAGCAGTACTTC	CASSQGPYTKQYF
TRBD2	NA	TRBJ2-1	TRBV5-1	TGCGCCAGCAGCCCAAGCGGGAACAATGAGCAGTTCTTC	CASSPSGNNEQFF
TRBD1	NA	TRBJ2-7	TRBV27	TGTGCCAGCAGTCCCCGGACAGGGAGCTCCTACGAGCAGTACTTC	CASSPRTGSSYEQYF
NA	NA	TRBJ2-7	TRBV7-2	TGTGCCAGCAGCCTTCAAGCGGCCCCCTACGAGCAGTACTTC	CASSLQAAPYEQYF